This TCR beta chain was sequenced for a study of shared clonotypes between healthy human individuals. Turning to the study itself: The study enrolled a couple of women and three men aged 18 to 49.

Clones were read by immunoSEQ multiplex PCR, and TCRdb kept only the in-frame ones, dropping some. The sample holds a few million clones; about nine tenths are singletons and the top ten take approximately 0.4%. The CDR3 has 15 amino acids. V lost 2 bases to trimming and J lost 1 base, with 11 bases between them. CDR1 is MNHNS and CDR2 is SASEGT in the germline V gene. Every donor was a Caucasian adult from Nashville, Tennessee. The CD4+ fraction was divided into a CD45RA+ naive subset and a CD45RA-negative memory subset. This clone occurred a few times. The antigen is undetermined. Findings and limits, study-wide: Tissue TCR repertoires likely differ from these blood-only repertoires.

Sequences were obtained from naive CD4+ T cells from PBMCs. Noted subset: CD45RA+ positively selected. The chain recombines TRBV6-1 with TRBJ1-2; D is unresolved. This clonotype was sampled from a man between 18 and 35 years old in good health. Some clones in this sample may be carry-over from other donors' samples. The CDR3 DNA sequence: TGTGCCAGCAGTGAAATGGGGTCCGTTAACTATGGCTACACCTTC. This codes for CASSEMGSVNYGYTF.